This is a list of T cell receptor beta chains from one sample in a study of response to subunit inactivated influenza vaccine. TCRdb analysed the RT-PCR reads with MiXCR anew, one entry per CDR3 protein. The table shows 800,000 or so distinct CDR3 sequences, with around 20% occurring only once. The source material was PBMCs from blood, sampled around 5 days after vaccination. These receptors were taken from a man aged 50 to 60 who received an inactivated influenza vaccine. Both conserved end residues are part of each CDR3. A D gene is named only where the DNA matches it firmly. Expanded clones get a size class; other rows say once, few or many, or leave the size out.

NA,TRBJ1-5,TRBV20-1,15,NA,CSAAITGFSNQPQHF,TGCAGTGCAGCGATTACAGGATTTAGCAATCAGCCCCAGCATTTT
TRBD2,TRBJ2-1,TRBV10-3,17,many,CAISGRQTSGTYNEQFF,TGTGCCATCAGTGGGCGGCAGACTAGCGGGACCTACAATGAGCAGTTCTTC
TRBD1,TRBJ2-7,TRBV4-3,15,NA,CASSPGTGGLQGQYF,TGCGCCAGCAGCCCCGGGACAGGGGGCCTCCAAGGGCAGTACTTC
TRBD2,TRBJ2-7,TRBV5-6,16,few,CASSLLPSGEPYEQYF,TGTGCCAGCAGCTTGCTCCCTAGCGGGGAACCCTACGAGCAGTACTTC
TRBD1,TRBJ2-1,TRBV7-9,11,NA,CASSADRGQFF,TGTGCCAGCAGCGCCGACAGGGGGCAGTTCTTC
NA,TRBJ2-1,TRBV5-1,14,many,CASSFRSSYNEQFF,TGCGCCAGCAGCTTCCGGAGCTCCTACAATGAGCAGTTCTTC
NA,TRBJ1-5,TRBV2,13,NA,CASSARPNQPQHF,TGTGCCAGCAGTGCACGACCCAATCAGCCCCAGCATTTT
TRBD2,TRBJ2-3,TRBV29-1,14,NA,CSVLLAGNTDTQYF,TGCAGCGTACTACTAGCGGGGAACACAGATACGCAGTATTTT
NA,TRBJ1-1,TRBV14,14,NA,CASSQRGLNTEAFF,TGTGCCAGCAGCCAGAGGGGTCTGAACACTGAAGCTTTCTTT
NA,TRBJ2-5,TRBV20-1,13,NA,CSASSPERETQYF,TGCAGTGCTAGTTCGCCAGAGCGAGAGACCCAGTACTTC
TRBD1,TRBJ2-7,TRBV5-1,16,NA,CASSSDGTGPSYEQYF,TGCGCCAGCAGCTCTGACGGGACAGGGCCCTCCTACGAGCAGTACTTC
TRBD1,TRBJ1-2,TRBV6-1,14,few,CASSRRDSSYGYTF,TGTGCCAGCAGCCGGAGGGACAGTTCCTATGGCTACACCTTC
TRBD2,TRBJ2-7,TRBV7-6,13,many,CASSLELAGVKYF,TGTGCCAGCAGCTTAGAGTTGGCGGGAGTAAAGTACTTC
NA,TRBJ1-6,TRBV5-1,14,few,CASSPRTLNSPLHF,TGCGCCAGCAGCCCACGAACACTGAATTCACCCCTCCACTTT
TRBD2,TRBJ2-7,TRBV28,14,NA,CASRMTSGSYEQYF,TGTGCCAGCAGGATGACTAGCGGCTCCTACGAGCAGTACTTC
NA,TRBJ2-2,TRBV4-2,14,many,CASSRGVGTGELFF,TGTGCCAGCAGCCGCGGTGTGGGCACCGGGGAGCTGTTTTTT
NA,TRBJ1-2,TRBV12-3/TRBV12-4,14,many,CASSSHKIAYGYTF,TGTGCCAGCAGTTCCCACAAGATTGCGTATGGCTACACCTTC
TRBD2,TRBJ2-7,TRBV7-9,15,NA,CASSFLGGFGNEQYF,TGTGCCAGCAGCTTCCTCGGGGGGTTCGGGAACGAGCAGTACTTC
TRBD2,TRBJ2-3,TRBV20-1,15,few,CSASLGGEETYTQYF,TGCAGTGCCTCCCTGGGGGGGGAGGAGACCTATACGCAGTATTTT
TRBD1,TRBJ2-7,TRBV2,14,NA,CASRDGQGYYEQYF,TGTGCCAGCAGGGATGGACAGGGTTACTACGAGCAGTACTTC
NA,TRBJ2-3,TRBV6-1,16,once,CASSTRFPGLADTQYF,TGTGCCAGCAGTACCCGGTTCCCCGGGCTTGCAGATACGCAGTATTTT
NA,TRBJ2-7,TRBV27,15,few,CASSLAFRSSYEQYF,TGTGCCAGCAGTTTGGCTTTTCGCAGCTCCTACGAGCAGTACTTC
NA,TRBJ1-5,TRBV15,14,few,CATSRDRDGIAQHF,TGTGCCACCAGCAGAGATCGTGACGGCATTGCCCAGCATTTT
NA,TRBJ2-7,TRBV20-1,13,few,CSAIGKPSYEQYF,TGCAGTGCGATAGGGAAGCCCAGCTACGAGCAGTACTTC
NA,TRBJ2-1,TRBV29-1,12,NA,CSVSINYNEQFF,TGCAGCGTTTCGATCAATTACAATGAGCAGTTCTTC
TRBD2,TRBJ2-7,TRBV7-3,18,NA,CASSSKPGTSGRDYEQYF,TGTGCCAGCAGCTCGAAACCCGGGACTAGCGGGAGAGATTACGAGCAGTACTTC
NA,TRBJ2-7,TRBV15,13,NA,CATSSDYRDEQYF,TGTGCCACCAGCAGCGATTATAGAGACGAGCAGTACTTC
TRBD1,TRBJ2-3,TRBV2,15,NA,CASSPGTGRADTQYF,TGTGCCAGCAGCCCCGGGACAGGGAGGGCAGATACGCAGTATTTT
NA,TRBJ2-2,TRBV11-1,18,few,CASSLAHYAGTNTGELFF,TGTGCCAGCAGCTTAGCGCATTACGCAGGGACCAACACCGGGGAGCTGTTTTTT
NA,TRBJ1-2,TRBV10-3,16,NA,CAISGGSMLANYGYTF,TGTGCCATCAGTGGTGGAAGTATGTTAGCTAACTATGGCTACACCTTC
NA,TRBJ2-2,TRBV15,12,NA,CATSRGEGELFF,TGTGCCACCAGCAGAGGAGAGGGGGAGCTGTTTTTT
NA,TRBJ1-1,TRBV12-3/TRBV12-4,13,few,CASSLYEGSKAFF,TGTGCCAGCAGTTTATATGAGGGAAGTAAAGCTTTCTTT
TRBD2,TRBJ2-5,TRBV28,14,few,CASSFAGGSETQYF,TGTGCCAGCAGTTTCGCGGGAGGTTCAGAGACCCAGTACTTC
TRBD2,TRBJ2-7,TRBV20-1,13,NA,CSAKGSGRGEQYF,TGCAGTGCTAAGGGTAGCGGGAGGGGCGAGCAGTACTTC
TRBD2,TRBJ2-2,TRBV6-2/TRBV6-3,17,NA,CASSYSSSGRDTGELFF,TGTGCCAGCAGTTACTCCTCTAGCGGGAGAGACACCGGGGAGCTGTTTTTT
NA,TRBJ2-3,TRBV7-2,16,NA,CASSSLSGQWTDTQYF,TGTGCCAGCAGCTCCTTATCGGGTCAGTGGACAGATACGCAGTATTTT
TRBD2,TRBJ2-2,TRBV29-1,12,NA,CSVSGSFGELFF,TGCAGCGTAAGCGGGAGTTTCGGGGAGCTGTTTTTT
NA,TRBJ2-1,TRBV11-2,15,NA,CASSPGSEVRNEQFF,TGTGCCAGCAGCCCCGGTTCGGAGGTGAGGAATGAGCAGTTCTTC
TRBD1,TRBJ2-7,TRBV5-5,15,few,CASSLLGQETYEQYF,TGTGCCAGCAGCTTGCTGGGACAGGAGACCTACGAGCAGTACTTC
TRBD2,TRBJ2-5,TRBV12-3/TRBV12-4,16,few,CASTIRVAGEAETQYF,TGTGCCAGCACCATTCGGGTAGCGGGAGAGGCAGAGACCCAGTACTTC
NA,TRBJ2-6,TRBV27,16,few,CASSSLGATGANVLTF,TGTGCCAGCAGTTCCCTAGGGGCCACTGGGGCCAACGTCCTGACTTTC
NA,TRBJ2-3,TRBV10-3,14,NA,CAIAETSQADTQYF,TGTGCCATCGCGGAGACTTCGCAGGCAGATACGCAGTATTTT
NA,TRBJ2-7,TRBV7-9,15,NA,CASKSTGPRSNEQYF,TGTGCCAGCAAGTCGACCGGGCCTAGATCGAACGAGCAGTACTTC
TRBD1,TRBJ1-5,TRBV20-1,18,NA,CSAGLRDRGQSGNQPQHF,TGCAGTGCTGGGCTCCGGGACAGGGGGCAATCTGGCAATCAGCCCCAGCATTTT
TRBD1,TRBJ1-2,TRBV4-3,15,few,CASSVSEGAKDGYTF,TGCGCCAGCAGCGTGTCAGAGGGGGCAAAGGATGGCTACACCTTC
TRBD2,TRBJ2-5,TRBV11-2,17,few,CASSLMRTSGSQETQYF,TGTGCCAGCAGCTTAATGAGAACTAGCGGGAGCCAAGAGACCCAGTACTTC
NA,TRBJ2-4,TRBV7-9,13,NA,CASSPRARNIQYF,TGTGCCAGCAGTCCAAGGGCTAGGAACATTCAGTACTTC
NA,TRBJ1-1,TRBV6-1,14,many,CASTLLQGGTEAFF,TGTGCCAGCACACTTCTACAGGGCGGTACTGAAGCTTTCTTT